This passage covers 8 T cell receptor beta chains from one sample sequenced in a study of cytomegalovirus exposure and HLA in healthy donors. 60 Vbeta and 13 Jbeta primers were used in PCR. The method was immunoSEQ multiplex PCR; TCRdb's version includes in-frame clones alone and lacks a portion of them. The sample includes 150,000 or so clones, around 80% of them seen just once. The sequenced sample consisted of PBMCs. These receptors originate from a female donor in good health and CMV-seronegative.

This chain links TRBV19 with TRBJ1-1; the match to TRBD1 covers 8 bases. V lost 6 bases, J lost 3 bases, and 3 bases stayed unmatched. This CDR3 is built from 13 residues. CDR1 and CDR2 from the germline V gene are LNHDA and SQIVND (reference sequence). CDR3: CASRVTGDTEAFF. CDR3 DNA: TGTGCCAGTAGGGTGACAGGGGACACTGAAGCTTTCTTT.

The chain joins TRBV7-2 to TRBJ2-7; 7 bases map to TRBD1. CDR1 and CDR2 from the germline V gene are SGHTA and FQGNSA. J gave up 3 bases and V 5 bases, and 7 bases lay outside the gene matches. This CDR3 comprises 14 residues. CDR3 protein: CASSTSGTVYEQYF. The DNA of the CDR3 is TGTGCCAGCAGCACCTCCGGGACAGTCTACGAGCAGTACTTC.

The rearrangement joins TRBV27 to TRBJ2-2, with D unresolved. This CDR3 has 13 residues. Germline CDR1 MNHEY, CDR2 SMNVEV (reference sequence). Trimming left V 2 bases short and J 6 bases short, with 7 bases between. CDR3 region: CASSLRQAGELFF. Written as DNA, the CDR3 is TGTGCCAGCAGTTTACGACAAGCCGGGGAGCTGTTTTTT.

The gene calls are TRBV21-1 and TRBJ2-7; the table names TRBD2, a call not compared with the DNA. TRBV21-1 is described as a pseudogene. This CDR3 contains 14 residues. This CDR3 reads CASSKDRVTYEQYF. The CDR3 DNA reads as TGTGCCAGCAGCAAAGACCGGGTAACCTACGAGCAGTACTTC.

The chain carries TRBV28 and TRBJ1-1, with D tentatively TRBD1 (6 bases). The V gene lost 5 bases and the J gene lost 4 bases, with 17 bases spanning the gap. The CDR3 has 15 residues. Germline V gene lookup returns CDR1 MDHEN and CDR2 SYDVKM. The CDR3 nucleotides are TGTGCCAGCAGTCCCTTGGGGCAGGGGATCACTGAAGCTTTCTTT. Amino acids: CASSPLGQGITEAFF.

The rearrangement links TRBV6-5 to TRBJ2-5; 9 bases are a match to TRBD2. After removal of 9 bases from V and 4 bases from J, the junction contained 3 bases not matched to a gene. The CDR3 consists of 12 residues. CDR1 and CDR2 (germline): MNHEY, SVGAGI. In nucleotides, the CDR3 is TGTGCCAGTTCAGCGGGGGGAGAGACCCAGTACTTC. Amino acids: CASSAGGETQYF.

The chain is built from TRBV7-2 and TRBJ2-7; tentatively, D is TRBD2 (6 bases). Per the germline V gene, CDR1 is SGHTA and CDR2 is FQGNSA. The CDR3 runs to 13 residues. Trimming cost V 2 bases and J 1 base, with 6 bases left between them. CDR3 region: CASSLLASYEQYF. As DNA, the CDR3 is TGTGCCAGCAGCTTACTAGCGTCCTACGAGCAGTACTTC.

This clone was picked up one time. J is TRBJ2-1 and V is TRBV5-1; 12 bases are a match to TRBD2. Trimming cost V 6 bases and J 4 bases; bases outside gene matches: 5. CDR1 and CDR2 from the germline V gene are SGHRS and YFSETQ. The CDR3 consists of 15 residues. As DNA, the CDR3 is TGCGCCAGCACCCAAGGACTAGCGGGATACAATGAGCAGTTCTTC. Its translation is CASTQGLAGYNEQFF.